The clone carrying this TCR beta chain was recorded once. Original handling: Using reference gene primer amplification, nucleated cell counts were estimated. Assay: immunoSEQ multiplex PCR; the TCRdb copy retains only in-frame clones and omits some. V and J calls plus clone size are reproduced from that table; the DNA served to infer D and trimming. Among approximately 360,000 clones listed, 90% were seen once. The sample originates from a study of blood T cell repertoires in COVID-19. The wider study: Collection of acute and convalescent COVID-19 samples took place in the United States, Italy and Spain. PBMCs, B-cell-depleted T cells, or T cells provided the cDNA or gDNA that made up the material.

There are 15 residues in the CDR3. Germline V gene sequence: CDR1 WSHSY, CDR2 SAAADI. V was pared by 5 bases and J by 6 bases, with 19 bases between. The origin of this receptor is a man aged 18 to 30 with active or convalescent COVID-19. Sequencing used peripheral blood. The chain has TRBV10-2 and TRBJ1-2; D is possibly TRBD1 (6 bases). The CDR3 spells CASSFYPGTSNGYTF. CDR3 nucleotide sequence: TGCGCCAGCAGTTTCTACCCCGGGACAAGTAATGGCTACACCTTC.